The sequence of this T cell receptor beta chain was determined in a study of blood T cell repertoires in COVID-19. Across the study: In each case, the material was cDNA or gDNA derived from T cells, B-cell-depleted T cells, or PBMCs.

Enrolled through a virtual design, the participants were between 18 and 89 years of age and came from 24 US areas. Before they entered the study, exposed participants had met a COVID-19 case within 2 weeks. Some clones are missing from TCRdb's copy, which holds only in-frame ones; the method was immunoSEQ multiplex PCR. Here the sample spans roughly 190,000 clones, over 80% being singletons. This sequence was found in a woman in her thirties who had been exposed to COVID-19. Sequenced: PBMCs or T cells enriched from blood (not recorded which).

Here the CDR3 DNA reads TGTGCCAGCAGTACAGGATGGGGGCCCACTGAAGCTTTCTTT. This sequence encodes CASSTGWGPTEAFF. The chain combines TRBV6-5 with TRBJ1-1; D might be TRBD1 (6 bases). The V and J ends lost 5 bases and 4 bases respectively, with 14 bases between them. CDR1 is MNHEY and CDR2 is SVGAGI in the germline V gene. The CDR3 contains 14 residues.